This is a list of T cell receptor beta chains from one sample in a study of tumor and adjacent non-tumor tissue in lung cancer. TCRdb re-called the multiplex PCR reads with MiXCR, one entry per CDR3 protein. The table has 90,000 or so distinct CDR3 sequences, roughly 62% seen once; the top ten hold over 12%. The material sequenced was lung tumor tissue. These receptors were taken from a man in his sixties or seventies with non-small cell lung cancer. Both conserved end residues are part of each CDR3. A D gene is named only where the DNA matches it firmly. The listing skips clone size in some rows; elsewhere it reads once, few, many or a size class.

clone_size cdr3_length j_call d_call v_call cdr3_aa cdr3_nt
. 17 TRBJ2-2 TRBD1 TRBV7-6 CAISWAGTGANTGELFF TGTGCCATCAGCTGGGCCGGGACAGGGGCAAACACCGGGGAGCTGTTTTTT
many 13 TRBJ1-5 . TRBV29-1 CSVGGAAGQPQHF TGCAGCGTTGGGGGGGCGGCAGGACAGCCCCAGCATTTT
. 14 TRBJ2-3 TRBD1 TRBV30 CAWVPQGNIDTQYF TGTGCCTGGGTCCCACAGGGGAATATAGATACGCAGTATTTT
. 16 TRBJ2-3 . TRBV11-2 CGSSMEGPDSWNTQYF TGTGGCAGCAGCATGGAGGGACCGGACTCCTGGAACACGCAGTATTTT
. 17 TRBJ2-6 . TRBV12-3/TRBV12-4 CASTLGSRTSGANVLTF TGTGCCAGCACCCTAGGGTCGCGAACCTCTGGGGCCAACGTCCTGACTTTC
. 15 TRBJ1-5 . TRBV12-3/TRBV12-4 CASGPGGGAHQPQHF TGTGCCAGTGGGCCCGGGGGGGGCGCGCATCAGCCCCAGCATTTT
. 14 TRBJ2-3 . TRBV5-4 CASIFTSRPDTQYF TGTGCCAGCATCTTCACCTCCCGCCCAGATACGCAGTATTTT
. 15 TRBJ2-5 . TRBV6-5 CASSCSRTYQETQYF TGTGCCAGCAGCTGCTCGAGGACATATCAAGAGACCCAGTACTTC
few 15 TRBJ2-3 . TRBV12-3/TRBV12-4 CASANRGVGTDTQYF TGTGCCAGCGCTAACCGTGGGGTCGGCACAGATACGCAGTATTTT
. 16 TRBJ2-1 . TRBV11-2 CASSLGGSRWYNEQFF TGTGCCAGCAGCTTAGGAGGTAGCAGGTGGTACAATGAGCAGTTCTTC
few 14 TRBJ1-1 . TRBV11-2 CDSSFRFSNTEAFF TGTGACAGCAGCTTCAGGTTCTCGAACACTGAAGCTTTCTTT
. 16 TRBJ2-5 TRBD2 TRBV11-2 CASGTGLAGGAESQCF TGTGCCAGCGGCACGGGACTAGCGGGGGGAGCGGAGAGCCAGTGCTTC
many 15 TRBJ1-6 . TRBV6-2/TRBV6-3 CASRGSGSYNSPLHF TGTGCCAGCAGAGGTTCGGGCTCCTATAATTCACCCCTCCACTTT
. 16 TRBJ1-3 . TRBV13 CASCLKDRPSGNTIYF TGTGCTAGCTGCTTAAAGGACAGACCCTCTGGAAACACCATATATTTT
. 14 TRBJ2-5 . TRBV11-1 CASCLATRHETQYF TGTGCCAGCTGCTTAGCCACTAGGCACGAGACTCAGTACTTC
. 14 TRBJ1-5 . TRBV20-1 CSAPARMGNQSQHF TGCAGTGCCCCCGCCCGTATGGGCAATCAGTCCCAGCATTTT
. 19 TRBJ2-1 TRBD2 TRBV6-1 CASSVTPGQRESARREQFF TGTGCCAGTAGTGTCACCCCGGGTCAGCGGGAGTCGGCCCGGCGTGAGCAGTTCTTC
. 16 TRBJ2-1 . TRBV7-8 CASGPYAKGKRNEQFF TGTGCCAGCGGCCCCTATGCCAAGGGGAAACGCAATGAGCAGTTCTTC
. 14 TRBJ2-5 . TRBV11-2 CASSPGLAKETQYF TGTGCCAGCAGCCCTGGACTGGCGAAAGAGACCCAATACTTC
few 13 TRBJ2-1 . TRBV16 CASSQSSGGEQFF TGTGCCAGCAGCCAATCTAGCGGCGGTGAGCAGTTCTTC
many 13 TRBJ2-7 TRBD2 TRBV10-3 CAISGTSERQQYF TGTGCCATCTCCGGGACTAGCGAGAGACAGCAGTACTTC
. 15 TRBJ2-7 TRBD2 TRBV6-5 CASRPWTSWLYEQYF TGTGCCAGCAGGCCCTGGACTAGCTGGTTATACGAGCAGTACTTC
. 13 TRBJ1-1 . TRBV10-3 CATSLDSYTEAFF TGTGCCACCAGCCTGGACAGTTACACTGAAGCTTTCTTT
. 15 TRBJ2-5 TRBD1 TRBV11-2 CASIRTRTGQETQYF TGCGCCAGCATCCGGACCAGGACAGGCCAAGAAACCCAGTACTTC
. 16 TRBJ2-2 . TRBV11-2 CASSLSAATNSGELFF TGTGCCAGCAGCTTGTCCGCGGCCACGAACTCCGGGGAGCTGTTTTTT
few 12 TRBJ2-5 . TRBV5-1 CASRSGVETQYF TGCGCCAGCAGGTCAGGGGTAGAGACCCAGTACTTC
. 13 TRBJ2-7 . TRBV11-1 CASSSKTHYKQYF TGTGCCAGCAGCTCAAAGACACACTACAAGCAGTACTTC
. 12 TRBJ2-7 . TRBV29-1 CSVSMGTYEQYF TGCAGCGTTTCCATGGGGACCTACGAGCAGTACTTT
many 14 TRBJ2-1 . TRBV20-1 CSARSPSSYNEQFF TGCAGTGCCCGATCCCCCTCCTCCTACAATGAGCAGTTCTTC
many 15 TRBJ2-2 TRBD1 TRBV12-3/TRBV12-4 CASRPRGPYTGELFF TGTGCCAGCAGGCCCAGGGGGCCCTACACCGGGGAGCTGTTTTTT
. 16 TRBJ2-4 TRBD1 TRBV11-3 CASSAYRGSAKNIQYF TGTGCCAGCAGCGCATACAGGGGTTCAGCCAAAAACATTCAGTACTTC
. 14 TRBJ2-3 . TRBV20-1 CSASIGVSPDTQYF TGCAGTGCTAGTATAGGGGTTAGTCCAGATACCCAGTATTTT
. 16 TRBJ1-2 . TRBV4-1 CASSQDLGRLGYGYAF TGCGCCAGCAGCCAAGATTTGGGGCGGCTCGGCTATGGCTACGCCTTC
few 15 TRBJ1-6 TRBD1 TRBV20-1 CSAVPGQGHNSPLHF TGCAGTGCTGTCCCGGGACAGGGACATAATTCACCCCTCCACTTT
. 13 TRBJ2-1 TRBD2 TRBV29-1 CSAGLAGVDERFF TGCAGCGCCGGATTAGCGGGAGTCGATGAGCGGTTCTTC
many 15 TRBJ2-2 TRBD2 TRBV14 CASSQGLARAGELFF TGTGCCAGCAGCCAAGGACTAGCAAGGGCCGGGGAGCTGTTTTTT